This passage covers 17 T cell receptor beta chains from one sample sequenced in a study of blood T cell repertoires in COVID-19 (dated by TCRdb to the early 2020s). Library generation was performed with the immunoSEQ multiplex PCR assay. TCRdb stores this immuneACCESS table with in-frame sequences only. Part of the clones is absent; in the studies checked, under half of the shortfall reflects unresolved V genes, and no reason is known for the rest. The sample yields about 250,000 clones; about 91% were counted once. Roughly 6% of the sample lies in the top ten. Sequenced sample: peripheral blood. These receptors all stem from a woman aged 25-40 years with COVID-19, enrolled during active disease.

V usage is TRBV28 and J usage is TRBJ1-4; 9 bases are shared with TRBD1. Germline CDR1 MDHEN, CDR2 SYDVKM. The CDR3 length is 16 residues. The J segment lost 8 bases and the V segment lost 5 bases, leaving 12 bases of the junction unmatched. CDR3 protein: CASSPPLGQGKEKLFF. In DNA, the CDR3 is TGTGCCAGCAGTCCCCCGTTGGGACAGGGAAAAGAAAAACTGTTTTTT.

This chain joins TRBV9 and TRBJ2-1; 8 nucleotides align to TRBD2. Looked up from germline, CDR1 is SGDLS and CDR2 is YYNGEE. The CDR3 length is 17 residues. Unmatched junction bases numbered 8, after V lost 3 bases and J lost 0 bases. CDR3 residues: CASSASGGPYSYNEQFF. Here the CDR3 DNA reads TGTGCCAGCAGCGCCTCGGGAGGGCCTTACTCCTACAATGAGCAGTTCTTC.

This clone was counted only a few times. This rearrangement joins TRBV7-2 to TRBJ2-3; 7 bases fit TRBD1. After removal of 5 bases from V and 2 bases from J, the junction contained 10 bases not matched to a gene. The length of the CDR3 is 16 residues. The germline V gene has CDR1 SGHTA and CDR2 FQGNSA. The CDR3 nucleotides are TGTGCCAGCAGCAGTACCGGGACAGTCACCACAGATACGCAGTATTTT. Its protein product is CASSSTGTVTTDTQYF.

The gene calls are TRBV18 and TRBJ1-6; no firm D call. The CDR3 runs to 16 residues. CDR1 is KGHSH, CDR2 LQKENI, per germline. V was shortened by 2 bases and J by 4 bases, with 12 bases between the two germline ends. Written as DNA, the CDR3 is TGTGCCAGCTCACCATCTATGGGAGATTATAATTCACCCCTCCACTTT. Protein: CASSPSMGDYNSPLHF.

V usage is TRBV7-9 and J usage is TRBJ1-6; the D is unclear. CDR3 length: 13 residues. V lost 1 base, J lost 9 bases, and 7 bases lay in between. CDR1 is SEHNR and CDR2 is FQNEAQ in the germline V gene (reference sequence). Here the CDR3 DNA reads TGTGCCAGCAGCTTAGATGGAGGTTCACCCCTCCACTTT. It encodes CASSLDGGSPLHF.

The chain couples TRBV6-2 or TRBV6-3 to TRBJ2-7; 7 bases are a match to TRBD1. The CDR3 loop spans 13 amino acids. The trim removed 2 bases at V and 3 bases at J, leaving 1 base unmatched. The germline gives CDR1 MNHEY, CDR2 SVGEGT. The CDR3 spells CASSYRTGYEQYF. CDR3 DNA sequence: TGTGCCAGCAGTTACAGGACAGGCTACGAGCAGTACTTC.

This clone was found a few times. In DNA form, the CDR3 reads TGTGCCAGTAGCCCGAGGGCCCGGACAGGGGGCTTTTGCACCTTC. This encodes CASSPRARTGGFCTF. The chain has TRBV19 and TRBJ1-2; 11 positions agree with TRBD1. Germline loops: CDR1 LNHDA, CDR2 SQIVND (reference sequence). V lost 6 bases, J lost 13 bases, and 16 bases stayed unmatched. The CDR3 is 15 residues long.

V and J are TRBV18 and TRBJ2-1; 12 bases map to TRBD2. The CDR3 has 14 residues. Germline V CDR1 and CDR2: KGHSH, LQKENI. V trimming: 8 bases; J trimming: 5 bases; junction bases outside the gene matches: 4. CDR3 coding DNA: TGTGCCAGCGCGCTAGCGGGAGGGGACAATGAGCAGTTCTTC. Translation: CASALAGGDNEQFF.

The rearrangement uses TRBV5-5 and TRBJ1-5; no clear D gene. V lost 0 bases, J lost 2 bases, and 15 bases lay in between. This CDR3 comprises 17 residues. Germline V gives CDR1 SGHKS, CDR2 YYEKEE (reference sequence). The CDR3 sequence: CASSLGPVRWGNQPQHF. DNA of the CDR3: TGTGCCAGCAGCTTGGGGCCCGTGCGGTGGGGCAATCAGCCCCAGCATTTT.

The J gene is TRBJ2-1, the V gene TRBV12-5; 11 positions agree with TRBD2. The CDR3 length is 16 residues. The germline V gene encodes CDR1 LGHNT and CDR2 FRNRAP. Trimming removed 1 base from V and 12 bases from J; junction bases left unmatched: 11. The DNA for the CDR3 is TGTGCTAGTGGTTTGGCATCCACTAGCGGGAGACCGTGGCAGTTCTTC. This translates into CASGLASTSGRPWQFF.

The CDR3 here is CASSIPGLADSYNEQFF. The CDR3 DNA reads TGTGCCAGTAGTATTCCGGGACTAGCGGACTCCTACAATGAGCAGTTCTTC. The J gene is TRBJ2-1, the V gene TRBV19, with 11 nucleotides matching TRBD2. Germline CDR1 is LNHDA and CDR2 is SQIVND (reference sequence). The CDR3 is 17 amino acids. V lost 3 bases to trimming and J lost 0 bases; unmatched junction nucleotides: 4.

The table lists this clone with a count of one. The rearrangement links TRBV2 to TRBJ2-1, with D possibly being TRBD1 or TRBD2 (7 bases each). The germline V and J ends were trimmed by 10 bases and 9 bases, with 13 bases remaining between them. This CDR3 has 11 amino acids. Germline CDR1 is SNHLY and CDR2 is FYNNEI. The CDR3 is CATRGGTEQFF. The CDR3 DNA sequence: TGTGCCACCAGGGGGGGGACTGAGCAGTTCTTC.

The V gene is TRBV3-1 (or the pseudogene TRBV3-2), the J gene TRBJ2-3, with 7 bases matching TRBD2. The CDR3 covers 18 residues. Germline V gene lookup returns CDR1 LGHDT and CDR2 YNNKEL (reference sequence). Trimming cost V 0 bases and J 3 bases; bases outside gene matches: 12. Here the CDR3 reads CASSQDPPRTSETDTQYF. The CDR3 nucleotides are TGTGCCAGCAGCCAAGATCCCCCCCGGACTAGTGAAACAGATACGCAGTATTTT.

This chain uses TRBV7-2 with TRBJ2-7; D possibly corresponds to TRBD2 (5 bases). The V gene lost 1 base and the J gene lost 4 bases, with 11 bases spanning the gap. From germline, CDR1 is SGHTA and CDR2 FQGNSA. CDR3 length: 14 residues. The CDR3 nucleotides are TGTGCCAGCAGCTTAGGGACTCACCAATACGAGCAGTACGTC. It codes for CASSLGTHQYEQYV.

The chain links TRBV23-1 to TRBJ2-5; 10 bases agree with TRBD1. TRBV23-1 is reported as an ORF; its role is uncertain. This CDR3 contains 17 residues. V lost 4 bases to trimming and J lost 5 bases; unmatched junction nucleotides: 13. As DNA, the CDR3 is TGCGCCAGCAGTCTTCCTCCCGGGACAGGGGAGGGGGAGACCCAGTACTTC. The encoded protein is CASSLPPGTGEGETQYF.

The chain uses TRBV7-6 and TRBJ2-4, with 8 bases lining up with TRBD1. Germline V gene sequence: CDR1 SGHVS, CDR2 FNYEAQ. The CDR3 contains 15 residues. Trimming cost V 4 bases and J 6 bases; bases outside gene matches: 8. CDR3 loop: CASSSGRGRGNIQYF. CDR3 in DNA: TGTGCCAGCAGCTCGGGCAGGGGGCGGGGAAACATTCAGTACTTC.

The rearrangement joins TRBV7-8 to TRBJ1-2; a possible D gene is TRBD1 (5 bases). The CDR3 is made up of 15 amino acids. Germline V gene lookup returns CDR1 SGHVS and CDR2 FQNEAQ. The V and J ends lost 2 bases and 0 bases respectively, with 10 bases between them. The CDR3 region has the DNA TGTGCCAGCAGCTTAATGGGGCCGGCTAACTATGGCTACACCTTC. Residues: CASSLMGPANYGYTF.